The clone carrying this T cell receptor beta chain was counted a few times. This CDR3 is 16 amino acids long. In germline, CDR1 is SGHVS, CDR2 FQNEAQ. Trimming cost V 3 bases and J 3 bases, with 18 bases left between them. This specimen comes from a study of tumor-infiltrating lymphocytes in oesophageal squamous cell carcinoma. TCRdb re-called the PCR reads with MiXCR, one entry per CDR3 protein. The repertoire has 15,000 to 20,000 distinct CDR3 sequences, around 40% of them found once; the top ten carry roughly 20%. V gene TRBV7-8 combines with J gene TRBJ2-7; maybe TRBD2 (5 bases). The specimen was normal esophageal tissue next to the tumor. This TCR was sampled from a female donor with esophageal squamous cell carcinoma. DNA for the CDR3: TGTGCCAGCAGCTTGGGTTTGGCGGGTGGATTCTACGAGCAGTACTTC. As protein: CASSLGLAGGFYEQYF. Supplemented by reference TRBV7-8 and TRBJ2-7, the full variable domain reads GAGVSQSPRYKVAKRGQDVALRCDPISGHVSLFWYQQALGQGPEFLTYFQNEAQLDKSGLPSDRFFAERPEGSVSTLKIQRTQQEDSAVYLCASSLGLAGGFYEQYFGPGTRLTVT.